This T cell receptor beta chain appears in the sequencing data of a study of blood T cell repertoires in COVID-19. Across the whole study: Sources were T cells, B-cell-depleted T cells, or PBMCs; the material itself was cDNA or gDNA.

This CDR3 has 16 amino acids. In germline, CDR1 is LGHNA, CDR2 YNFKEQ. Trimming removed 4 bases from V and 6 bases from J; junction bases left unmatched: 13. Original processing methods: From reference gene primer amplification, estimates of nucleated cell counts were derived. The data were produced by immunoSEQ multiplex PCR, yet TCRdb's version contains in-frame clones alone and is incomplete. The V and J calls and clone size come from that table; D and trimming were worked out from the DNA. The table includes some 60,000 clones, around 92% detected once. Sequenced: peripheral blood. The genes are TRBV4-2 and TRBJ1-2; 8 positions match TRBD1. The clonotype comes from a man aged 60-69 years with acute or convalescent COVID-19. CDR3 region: CASSPLPGQAMDGYTF. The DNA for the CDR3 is TGTGCCAGCAGCCCTCTCCCGGGACAGGCGATGGATGGCTACACCTTC.